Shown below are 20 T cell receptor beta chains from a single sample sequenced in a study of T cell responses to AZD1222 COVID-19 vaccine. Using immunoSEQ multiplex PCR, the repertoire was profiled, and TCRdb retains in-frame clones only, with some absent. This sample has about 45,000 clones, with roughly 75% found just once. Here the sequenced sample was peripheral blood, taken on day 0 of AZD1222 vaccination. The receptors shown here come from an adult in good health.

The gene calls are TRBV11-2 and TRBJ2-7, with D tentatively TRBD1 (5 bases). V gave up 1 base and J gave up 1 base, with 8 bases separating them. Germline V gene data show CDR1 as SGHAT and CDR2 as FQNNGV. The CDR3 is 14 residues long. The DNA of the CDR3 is TGTGCCAGCAGCTTAGGGCCAGGGTCCTACGAGCAGTACTTC. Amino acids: CASSLGPGSYEQYF.

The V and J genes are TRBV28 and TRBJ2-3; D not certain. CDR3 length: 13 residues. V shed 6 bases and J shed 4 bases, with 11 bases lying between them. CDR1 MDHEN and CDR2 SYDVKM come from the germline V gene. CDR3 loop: CASRSDVPDTQYF. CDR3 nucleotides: TGTGCCAGCAGGTCGGACGTCCCAGATACGCAGTATTTT.

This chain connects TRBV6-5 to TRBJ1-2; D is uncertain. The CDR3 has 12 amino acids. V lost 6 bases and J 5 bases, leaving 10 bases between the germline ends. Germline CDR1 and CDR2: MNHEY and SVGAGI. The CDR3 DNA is TGTGCCAGCAGCACTACAAATTATGGCTACACCTTC. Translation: CASSTTNYGYTF.

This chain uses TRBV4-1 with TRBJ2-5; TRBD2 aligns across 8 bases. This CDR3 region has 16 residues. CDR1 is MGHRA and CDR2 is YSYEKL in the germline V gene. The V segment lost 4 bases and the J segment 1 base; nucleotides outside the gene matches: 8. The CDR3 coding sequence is TGCGCCAGCAGCCCTGGGACTAGGGCTACCCAAGAGACCCAGTACTTC. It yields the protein CASSPGTRATQETQYF.

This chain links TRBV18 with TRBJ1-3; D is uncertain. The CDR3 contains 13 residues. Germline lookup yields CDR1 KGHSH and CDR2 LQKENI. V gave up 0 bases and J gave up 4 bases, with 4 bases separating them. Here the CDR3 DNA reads TGTGCCAGCTCACCACCCGACGGAAACACCATATATTTT. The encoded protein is CASSPPDGNTIYF.

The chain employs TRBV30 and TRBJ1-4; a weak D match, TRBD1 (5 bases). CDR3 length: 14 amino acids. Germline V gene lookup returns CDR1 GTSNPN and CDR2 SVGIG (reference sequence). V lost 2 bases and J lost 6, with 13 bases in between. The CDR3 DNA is TGTGCCTGGAGTCTCCCCGGGGGGTATGAAAAACTGTTTTTT. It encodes CAWSLPGGYEKLFF.

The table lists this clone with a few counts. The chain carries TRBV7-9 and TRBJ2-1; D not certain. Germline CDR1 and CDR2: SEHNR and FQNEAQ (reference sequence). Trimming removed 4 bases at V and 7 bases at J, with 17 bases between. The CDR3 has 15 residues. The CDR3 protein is CASSSELDKSNEQFF. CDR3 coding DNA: TGTGCCAGCAGCTCAGAGTTAGACAAGTCAAATGAGCAGTTCTTC.

CDR3 nucleotides: TGTGCCAGCAGCTTAGATCTATTTTCACCCCTCCACTTT. The encoded protein is CASSLDLFSPLHF. V is TRBV11-3 and J is TRBJ1-6; D not resolved. CDR3 length: 13 residues. The V gene lost 0 bases and the J gene lost 9 bases, with 6 bases spanning the gap. Germline lookup yields CDR1 SGHNT and CDR2 YENEEA.

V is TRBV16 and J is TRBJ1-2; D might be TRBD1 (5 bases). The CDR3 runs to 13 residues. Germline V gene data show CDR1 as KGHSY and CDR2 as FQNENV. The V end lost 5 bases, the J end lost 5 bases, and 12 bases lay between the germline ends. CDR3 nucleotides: TGTGCCAGCAGCTTCGCAGGGTCTTATGGCTACACCTTC. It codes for CASSFAGSYGYTF. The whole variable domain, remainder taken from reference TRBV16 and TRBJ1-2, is GEEVAQTPKHLVRGEGQKAKLYCAPIKGHSYVFWYQQVLKNEFKFLISFQNENVFDETGMPKERFSAKCLPNSPCSLEIQATKLEDSAVYFCASSFAGSYGYTFGSGTRLTVV.

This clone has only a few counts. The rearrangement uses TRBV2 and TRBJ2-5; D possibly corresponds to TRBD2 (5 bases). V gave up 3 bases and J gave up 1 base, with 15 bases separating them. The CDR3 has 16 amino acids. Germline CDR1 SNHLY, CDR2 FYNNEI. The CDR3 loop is CASSDGGITIQETQYF. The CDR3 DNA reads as TGTGCCAGCAGTGACGGAGGAATAACTATCCAAGAGACCCAGTACTTC.

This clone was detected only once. This chain's CDR3 is CSVMASGDETQYF. The CDR3 DNA is TGCAGCGTTATGGCTAGCGGGGATGAGACCCAGTACTTC. This chain connects TRBV29-1 to TRBJ2-5; TRBD2 matches 9 bases. V shed 5 bases, J shed 5 bases, and the junction held 6 bases outside the gene matches. The CDR3 length is 13 residues. Germline CDR1 reads SQVTM; CDR2 reads ANQGSEA.

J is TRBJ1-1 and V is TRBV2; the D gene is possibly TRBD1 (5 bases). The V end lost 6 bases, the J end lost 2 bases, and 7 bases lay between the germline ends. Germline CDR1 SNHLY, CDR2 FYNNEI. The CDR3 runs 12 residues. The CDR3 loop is CASRGDNTEAFF. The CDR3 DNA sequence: TGTGCCAGCAGGGGGGACAACACTGAAGCTTTCTTT.

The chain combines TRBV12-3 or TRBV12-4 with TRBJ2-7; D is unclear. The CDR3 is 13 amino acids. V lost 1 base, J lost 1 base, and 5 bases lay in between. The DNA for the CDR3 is TGTGCCAGCAGTTTAGGGCTATCCTACGAGCAGTACTTC. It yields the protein CASSLGLSYEQYF.

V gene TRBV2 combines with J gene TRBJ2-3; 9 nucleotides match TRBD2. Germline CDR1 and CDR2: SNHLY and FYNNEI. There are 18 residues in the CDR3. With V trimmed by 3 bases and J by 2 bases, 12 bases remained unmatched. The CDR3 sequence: CASSEITLAGTTTDTQYF. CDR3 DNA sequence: TGTGCCAGCAGTGAGATTACCCTAGCGGGGACTACCACAGATACGCAGTATTTT. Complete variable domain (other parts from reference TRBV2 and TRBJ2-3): EPEVTQTPSHQVTQMGQEVILRCVPISNHLYFYWYRQILGQKVEFLVSFYNNEISEKSEIFDDQFSVERPDGSNFTLKIRSTKLEDSAMYFCASSEITLAGTTTDTQYFGPGTRLTVL.

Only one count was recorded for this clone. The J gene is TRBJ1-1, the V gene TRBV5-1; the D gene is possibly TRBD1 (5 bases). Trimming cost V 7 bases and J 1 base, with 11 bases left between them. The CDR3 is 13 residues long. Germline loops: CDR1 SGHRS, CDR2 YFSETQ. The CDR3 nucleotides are TGCGCCAGCGGTCCGGGACGGAACACTGAAGCTTTCTTT. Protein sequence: CASGPGRNTEAFF.

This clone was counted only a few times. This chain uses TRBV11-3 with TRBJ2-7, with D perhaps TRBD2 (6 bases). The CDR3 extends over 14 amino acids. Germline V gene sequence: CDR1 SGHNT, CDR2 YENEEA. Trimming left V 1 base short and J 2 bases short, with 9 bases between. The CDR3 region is CASSLVPGAYEQYF. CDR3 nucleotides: TGTGCCAGCAGCTTAGTTCCGGGAGCCTACGAGCAGTACTTC.

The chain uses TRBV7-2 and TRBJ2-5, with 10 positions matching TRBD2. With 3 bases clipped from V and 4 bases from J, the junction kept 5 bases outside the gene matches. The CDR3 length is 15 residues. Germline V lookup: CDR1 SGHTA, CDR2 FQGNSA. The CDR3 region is CASSFQAGGAETQYF. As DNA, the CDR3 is TGTGCCAGCAGCTTTCAAGCGGGGGGGGCAGAGACCCAGTACTTC.

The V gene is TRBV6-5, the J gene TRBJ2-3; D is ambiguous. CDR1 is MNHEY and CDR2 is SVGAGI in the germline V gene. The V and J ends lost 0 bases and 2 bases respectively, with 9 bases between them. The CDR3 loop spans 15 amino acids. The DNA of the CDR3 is TGTGCCAGCAGTTACTCGAGGACCCACACAGATACGCAGTATTTT. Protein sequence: CASSYSRTHTDTQYF.

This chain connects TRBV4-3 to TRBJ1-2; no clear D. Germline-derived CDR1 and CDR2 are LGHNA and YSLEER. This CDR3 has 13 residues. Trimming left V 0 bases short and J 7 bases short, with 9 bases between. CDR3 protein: CASSQDWNAGYTF. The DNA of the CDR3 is TGCGCCAGCAGCCAAGATTGGAATGCTGGCTACACCTTC.

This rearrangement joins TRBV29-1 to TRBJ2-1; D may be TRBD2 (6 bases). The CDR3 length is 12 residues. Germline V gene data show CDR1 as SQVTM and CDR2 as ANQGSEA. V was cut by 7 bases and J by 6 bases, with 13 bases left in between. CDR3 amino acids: CSASTEGNEQFF. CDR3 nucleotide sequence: TGCAGCGCCTCCACGGAGGGCAATGAGCAGTTCTTC.